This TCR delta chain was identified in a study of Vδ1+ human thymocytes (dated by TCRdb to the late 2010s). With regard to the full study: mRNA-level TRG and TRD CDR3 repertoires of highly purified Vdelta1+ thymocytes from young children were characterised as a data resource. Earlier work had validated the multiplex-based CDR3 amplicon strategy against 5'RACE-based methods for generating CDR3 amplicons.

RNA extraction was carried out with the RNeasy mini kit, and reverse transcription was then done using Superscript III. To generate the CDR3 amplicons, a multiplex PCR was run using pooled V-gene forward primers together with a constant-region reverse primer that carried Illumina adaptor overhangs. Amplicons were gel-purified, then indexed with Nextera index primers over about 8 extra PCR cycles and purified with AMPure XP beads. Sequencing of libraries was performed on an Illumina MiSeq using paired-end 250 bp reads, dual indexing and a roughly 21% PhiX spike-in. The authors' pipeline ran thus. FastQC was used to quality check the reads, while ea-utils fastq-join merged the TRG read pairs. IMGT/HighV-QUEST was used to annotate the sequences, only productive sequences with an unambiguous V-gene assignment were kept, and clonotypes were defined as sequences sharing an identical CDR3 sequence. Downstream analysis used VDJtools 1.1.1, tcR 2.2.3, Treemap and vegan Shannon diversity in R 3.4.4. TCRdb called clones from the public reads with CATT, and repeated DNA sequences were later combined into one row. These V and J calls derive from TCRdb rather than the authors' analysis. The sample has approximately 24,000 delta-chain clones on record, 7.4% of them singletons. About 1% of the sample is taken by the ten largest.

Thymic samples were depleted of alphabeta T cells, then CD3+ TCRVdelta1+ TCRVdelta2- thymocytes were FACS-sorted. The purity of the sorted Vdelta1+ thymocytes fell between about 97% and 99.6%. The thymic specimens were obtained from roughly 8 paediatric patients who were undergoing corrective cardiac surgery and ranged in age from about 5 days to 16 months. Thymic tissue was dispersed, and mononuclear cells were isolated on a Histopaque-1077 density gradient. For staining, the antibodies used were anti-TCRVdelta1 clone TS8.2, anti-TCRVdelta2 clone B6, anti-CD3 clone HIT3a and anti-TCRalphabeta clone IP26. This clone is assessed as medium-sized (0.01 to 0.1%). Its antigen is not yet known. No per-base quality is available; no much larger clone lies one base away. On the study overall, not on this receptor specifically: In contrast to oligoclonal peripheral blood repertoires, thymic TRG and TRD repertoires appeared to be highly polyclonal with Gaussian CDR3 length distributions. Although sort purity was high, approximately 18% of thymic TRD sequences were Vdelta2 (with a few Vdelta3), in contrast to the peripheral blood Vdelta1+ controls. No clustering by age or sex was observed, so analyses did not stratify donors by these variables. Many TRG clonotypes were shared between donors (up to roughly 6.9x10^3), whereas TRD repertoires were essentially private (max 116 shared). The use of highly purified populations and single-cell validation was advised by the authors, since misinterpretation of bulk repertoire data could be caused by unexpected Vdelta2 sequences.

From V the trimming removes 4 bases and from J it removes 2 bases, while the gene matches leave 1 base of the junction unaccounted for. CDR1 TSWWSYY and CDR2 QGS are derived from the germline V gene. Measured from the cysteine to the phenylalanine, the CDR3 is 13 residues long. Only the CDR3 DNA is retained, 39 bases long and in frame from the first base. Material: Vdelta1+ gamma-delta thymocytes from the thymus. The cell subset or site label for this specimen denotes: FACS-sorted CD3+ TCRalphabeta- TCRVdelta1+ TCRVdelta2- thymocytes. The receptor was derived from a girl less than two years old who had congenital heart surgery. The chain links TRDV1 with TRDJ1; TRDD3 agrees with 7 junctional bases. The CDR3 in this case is CALGGIRTDKLIF. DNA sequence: TGTGCTCTTGGGGGGATACGGACCGATAAACTCATCTTT.